The clone carrying this T cell receptor (beta chain) was picked up one time. Looked up from germline, CDR1 is LGHNA and CDR2 is YSLEER. Trimming removed 2 bases from V and 2 bases from J, with 18 bases in between. The CDR3 runs to 18 residues. This sample was included in a study of Ad26.COV2.S vaccination and SARS-CoV-2 variants. Profiling relied on immunoSEQ multiplex PCR, and the TCRdb table lists in-frame clones only, not all of them. The top ten hold around 3.6% of the sample, which has a few hundred thousand clones, roughly 90% seen once. Noted treatment: some 20 received Ad26.COV2.S at low or high dose, single or two shots; roughly five received placebo; per-sample allocation not given. Samples came from day 63 after the first vaccine or placebo injection.

The source material was peripheral blood, sampled in a trial of Ad26.COV2.S vaccine versus placebo. The sequence was collected from a person between 18 and 65 years old who received the Ad26.COV2.S COVID-19 vaccine or a placebo. J is TRBJ1-4 and V is TRBV4-3; D possibly corresponds to TRBD1 (5 bases). The CDR3 region is CASSQSRARESTNEKLFF. The CDR3 region has the DNA TGCGCCAGCAGCCAAAGCCGGGCCAGGGAGAGCACTAATGAAAAACTGTTTTTT.